This T cell receptor beta chain was recovered during a study of Graves' ophthalmopathy and Graves' hyperthyroidism. General study findings and limits: Blood also carried most expanded thyroid clonotypes exceeding 0.001 frequency. The study's model predicted ophthalmopathy progression at about 68% sensitivity and about 72% specificity. Discriminating ophthalmopathy from stable hyperthyroidism, a 13-signature model attained a sensitivity of about 85% and a specificity of about 81%.

For repertoire sequencing, the TCR beta CDR3 regions were amplified from RNA transcripts. HTBI primers were employed in first-round RT-PCR, then a second-round multiplex PCR followed. TCRdb re-called the multiplex PCR reads with MiXCR, one entry per CDR3 protein. The sample lists about 740,000 distinct CDR3 sequences, roughly two fifths occurring once. V gave up 5 bases and J gave up 0 bases, with 10 bases separating them. The CDR3 runs to 13 residues. Germline-derived CDR1 and CDR2 are SQVTM and ANQGSEA. With regard to this clonotype: Its antigen is undetermined.

This clonotype was sampled from an adult man with Graves' ophthalmopathy. The V and J genes are TRBV29-1 and TRBJ1-2, with D unclear. Sequencing input: peripheral blood. This CDR3 is CSVRGATNYGYTF. The CDR3 DNA follows: TGCAGCGTTCGAGGAGCCACTAACTATGGCTACACCTTC.